This record covers a single T cell receptor (beta chain). The entry originates in a study of T cell changes during pregnancy in multiple sclerosis. Using immunoSEQ multiplex PCR, the repertoire was profiled, and TCRdb retains in-frame clones only, with some absent. The sample includes roughly 89,000 clones, approximately 95% seen only once; the top ten take around 4%. This CDR3 has 15 residues. The trim removed 0 bases at V and 4 bases at J, leaving 1 base unmatched. Germline CDR1 and CDR2: SGHVS and FQNEAQ. The V gene is TRBV7-8, the J gene TRBJ2-1; 9 bases agree with TRBD2. Sample: peripheral blood, taken in the first trimester of pregnancy. The origin of this receptor is a female donor with multiple sclerosis, enrolled in a pregnancy study. The CDR3 DNA sequence: TGTGCCAGCAGCTTAGCCCTAGCGGGGTACAATGAGCAGTTCTTC. Encoded protein: CASSLALAGYNEQFF.